This entry is about one TCR beta chain. The table came from immunoSEQ multiplex PCR; TCRdb's copy has only in-frame clones and leaves some out. This table has about 150,000 clones, roughly four fifths appearing once. This sample is part of a study of blood T cell repertoires in COVID-19. The sequence derives from a human donor with acute or convalescent COVID-19. The donor label of this sample is uncertain. Input material: peripheral blood.

CDR3 DNA: TGTGCCAGCAGCTTAGACCAGGGCACGCAGTATTTT. Residues: CASSLDQGTQYF. This sequence joins TRBV7-9 and TRBJ2-3, with D perhaps TRBD1 (5 bases). The length of the CDR3 is 12 residues. Germline-derived CDR1 and CDR2 are SEHNR and FQNEAQ (reference sequence). V dropped 1 base and J dropped 9 bases, with 8 bases sitting between them.